This T cell receptor (beta chain) was found in a study of blood T cell repertoires in COVID-19. On the study more broadly: Samples representing acute and convalescent COVID-19 were sourced from the United States, Italy and Spain.

The CDR3 spans 15 residues. The V gene lost 1 base and the J gene lost 11 bases, with 16 bases spanning the gap. Germline V gene sequence: CDR1 SGHRS, CDR2 YFSETQ. In the authors' methods: The assay estimated nucleated cells by amplifying reference gene primers. Sequenced by immunoSEQ multiplex PCR; TCRdb stores in-frame clones only, minus some. V and J calls and clone size are copied from that table; D and trimming were computed from the DNA. The table shows some 93,000 clones, with approximately 84% occurring only once. The specimen was peripheral blood. The receptor comes from an older man with acute or convalescent COVID-19. J is TRBJ1-6 and V is TRBV5-1; the D is unclear. The CDR3 is CASSLSREARPPLHF. The CDR3, as DNA: TGCGCCAGCAGCTTGAGCCGGGAGGCGAGGCCACCCCTCCACTTT.